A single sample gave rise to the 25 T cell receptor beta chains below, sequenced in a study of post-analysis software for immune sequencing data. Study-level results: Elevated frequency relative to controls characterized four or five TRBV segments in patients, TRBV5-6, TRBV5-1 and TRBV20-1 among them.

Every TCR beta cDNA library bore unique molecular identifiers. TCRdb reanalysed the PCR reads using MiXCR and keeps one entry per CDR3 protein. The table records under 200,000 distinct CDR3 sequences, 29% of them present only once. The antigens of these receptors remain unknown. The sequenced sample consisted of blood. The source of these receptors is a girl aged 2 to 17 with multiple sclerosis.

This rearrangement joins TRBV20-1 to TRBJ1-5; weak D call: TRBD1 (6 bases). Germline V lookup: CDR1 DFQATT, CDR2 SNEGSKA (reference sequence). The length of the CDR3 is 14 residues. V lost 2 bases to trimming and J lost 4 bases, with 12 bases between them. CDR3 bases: TGCAGTGCTAGACACAGGGTTACTAATCAGCCCCAGCATTTT. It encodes CSARHRVTNQPQHF.

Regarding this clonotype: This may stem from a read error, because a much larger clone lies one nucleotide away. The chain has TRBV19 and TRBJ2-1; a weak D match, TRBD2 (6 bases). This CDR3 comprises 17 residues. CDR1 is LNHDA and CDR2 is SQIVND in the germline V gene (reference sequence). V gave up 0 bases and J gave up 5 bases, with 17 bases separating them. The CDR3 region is CASSIERRGRQDNEQFF. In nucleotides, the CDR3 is TGTGCCAGTAGTATAGAGAGGCGGGGCCGTCAGGACAATGAGCAGTTCTTC.

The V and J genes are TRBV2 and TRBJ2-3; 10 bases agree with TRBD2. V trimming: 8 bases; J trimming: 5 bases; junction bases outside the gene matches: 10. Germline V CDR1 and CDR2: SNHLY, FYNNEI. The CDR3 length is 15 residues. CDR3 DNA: TGTGCCAGCGTAACGCCTAGCGGGGGAATAGATACGCAGTATTTT. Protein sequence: CASVTPSGGIDTQYF.

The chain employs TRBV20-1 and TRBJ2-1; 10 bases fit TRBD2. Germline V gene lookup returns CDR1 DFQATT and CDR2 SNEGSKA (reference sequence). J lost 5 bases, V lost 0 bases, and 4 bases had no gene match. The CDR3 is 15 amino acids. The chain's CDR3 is CSARDPSGGDNEQFF. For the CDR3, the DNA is TGCAGTGCTAGAGACCCAAGCGGGGGGGACAATGAGCAGTTCTTC.

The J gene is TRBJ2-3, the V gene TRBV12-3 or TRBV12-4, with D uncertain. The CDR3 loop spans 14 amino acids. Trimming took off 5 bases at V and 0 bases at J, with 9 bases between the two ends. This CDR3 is CASSSAPSTDTQYF. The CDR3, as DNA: TGTGCCAGCAGTAGTGCCCCTAGCACAGATACGCAGTATTTT.

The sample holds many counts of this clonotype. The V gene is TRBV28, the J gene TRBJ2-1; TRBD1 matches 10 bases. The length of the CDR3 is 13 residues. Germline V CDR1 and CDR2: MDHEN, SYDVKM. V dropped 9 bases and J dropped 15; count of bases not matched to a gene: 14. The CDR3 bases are TGTGCCAGTTCACCCGGGACAGGGGCCGGGGTGTTCTTC. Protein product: CASSPGTGAGVFF.

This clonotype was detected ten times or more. This CDR3 reads CSVEGQANTEAFF. CDR3 DNA sequence: TGCAGCGTTGAGGGGCAGGCGAACACTGAAGCTTTCTTT. The chain joins TRBV29-1 to TRBJ1-1, with D tentatively TRBD1 (5 bases). Trimming pared 3 bases from V and 1 base from J, leaving 9 bases between. The CDR3 has 13 amino acids. Germline V CDR1 and CDR2: SQVTM, ANQGSEA.

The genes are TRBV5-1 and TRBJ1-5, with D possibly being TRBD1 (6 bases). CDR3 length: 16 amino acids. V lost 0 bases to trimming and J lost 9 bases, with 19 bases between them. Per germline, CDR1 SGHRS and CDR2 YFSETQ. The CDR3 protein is CASSLEGHMGDRPQHF. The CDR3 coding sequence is TGCGCCAGCAGCTTGGAGGGACATATGGGCGATCGGCCCCAGCATTTT.

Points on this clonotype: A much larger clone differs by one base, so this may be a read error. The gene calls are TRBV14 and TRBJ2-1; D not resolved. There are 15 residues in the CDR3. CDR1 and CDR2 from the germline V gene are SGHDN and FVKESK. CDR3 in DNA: TGTGCCAACAGCCAAACCCGCGGTTACTACAATGAGCAGTTCTTC. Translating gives CANSQTRGYYNEQFF.

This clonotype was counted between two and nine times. CDR3: CASSLASACNEQFF. CDR3 in DNA: TGTGCCAGCAGCTTAGCGTCGGCCTGCAATGAGCAGTTCTTC. The gene calls are TRBV11-2 and TRBJ2-1, with D uncertain. The germline V gene encodes CDR1 SGHAT and CDR2 FQNNGV. The V gene lost 1 base and the J gene lost 6 bases, with 10 bases spanning the gap. The length of the CDR3 is 14 residues.

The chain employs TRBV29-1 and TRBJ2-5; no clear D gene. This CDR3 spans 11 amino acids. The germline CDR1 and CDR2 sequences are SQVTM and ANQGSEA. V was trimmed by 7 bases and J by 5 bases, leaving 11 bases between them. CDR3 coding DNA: TGCAGCGCCGAAGTAAGCGAGACCCAGTACTTC. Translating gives CSAEVSETQYF.

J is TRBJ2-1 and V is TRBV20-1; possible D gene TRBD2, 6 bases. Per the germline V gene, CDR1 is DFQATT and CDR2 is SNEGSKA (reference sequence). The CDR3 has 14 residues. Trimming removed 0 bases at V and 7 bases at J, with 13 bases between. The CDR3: CSARERSGGNEQFF. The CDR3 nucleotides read TGCAGTGCTAGAGAACGTAGCGGAGGGAATGAGCAGTTCTTC.

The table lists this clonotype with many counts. This chain's CDR3 is CASSQTPRGETQYF. Written as DNA, the CDR3 is TGCGCCAGCAGCCAAACCCCGCGGGGCGAGACCCAGTACTTC. V is TRBV4-1 and J is TRBJ2-5; TRBD2 is a possible D gene (6 bases). Per germline, CDR1 MGHRA and CDR2 YSYEKL. Trimming removed 2 bases from V and 5 bases from J, with 12 bases in between. CDR3 length: 14 amino acids.

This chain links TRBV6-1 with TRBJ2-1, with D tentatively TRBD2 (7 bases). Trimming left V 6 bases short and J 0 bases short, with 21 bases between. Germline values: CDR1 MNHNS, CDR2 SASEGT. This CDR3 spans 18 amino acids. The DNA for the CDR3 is TGTGCCAGCAGCCAACCCCGTGGGGGGGCTATCTCCTACAATGAGCAGTTCTTC. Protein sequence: CASSQPRGGAISYNEQFF.

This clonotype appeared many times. In nucleotides, the CDR3 is TGTGCCACCAGTGTGGGGACGATGACTAGCAGACAAGAGACCCAGTACTTC. It specifies CATSVGTMTSRQETQYF. The rearrangement uses TRBV24-1 and TRBJ2-5; 7 positions agree with TRBD2. The CDR3 runs 17 residues. J was trimmed by 2 bases and V by 5 bases; bases with no gene match: 13. Germline V gene lookup returns CDR1 KGHDR and CDR2 SFDVKD.

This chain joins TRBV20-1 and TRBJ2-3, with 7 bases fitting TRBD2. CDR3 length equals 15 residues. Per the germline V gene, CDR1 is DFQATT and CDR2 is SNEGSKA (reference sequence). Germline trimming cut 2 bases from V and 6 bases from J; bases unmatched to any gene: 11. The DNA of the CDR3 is TGCAGTGCTAGACCCCAGGTGGGGGGGTGGGATACGCAGTATTTT. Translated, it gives CSARPQVGGWDTQYF.

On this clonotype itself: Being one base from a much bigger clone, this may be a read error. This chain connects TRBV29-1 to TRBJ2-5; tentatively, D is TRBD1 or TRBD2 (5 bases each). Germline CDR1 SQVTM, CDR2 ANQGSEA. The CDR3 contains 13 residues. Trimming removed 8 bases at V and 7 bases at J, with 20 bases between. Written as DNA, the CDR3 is TGCAGCCTCTGGGACGTTGCGTGGGGGACCCAGTACTTC. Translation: CSLWDVAWGTQYF.

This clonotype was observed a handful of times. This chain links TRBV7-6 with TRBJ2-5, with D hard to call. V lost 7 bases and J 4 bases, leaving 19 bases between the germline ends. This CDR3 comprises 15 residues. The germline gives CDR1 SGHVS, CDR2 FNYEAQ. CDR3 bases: TGTGCCAGCACCGCGGCACTTTCGATCGGAGAGACCCAGTACTTC. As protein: CASTAALSIGETQYF.

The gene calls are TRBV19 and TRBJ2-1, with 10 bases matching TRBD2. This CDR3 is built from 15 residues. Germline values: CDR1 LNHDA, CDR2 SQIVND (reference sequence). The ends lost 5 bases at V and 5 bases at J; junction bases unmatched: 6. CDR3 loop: CASSARTSGNNEQFF. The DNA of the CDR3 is TGTGCCAGTAGTGCCCGGACTAGCGGAAACAATGAGCAGTTCTTC.

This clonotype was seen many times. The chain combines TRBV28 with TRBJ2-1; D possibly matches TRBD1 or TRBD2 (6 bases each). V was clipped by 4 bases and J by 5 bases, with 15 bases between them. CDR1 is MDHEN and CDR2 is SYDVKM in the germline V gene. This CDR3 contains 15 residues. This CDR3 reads CASSSGAGKHNEQFF. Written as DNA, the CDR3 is TGTGCCAGCAGTTCGGGGGCGGGAAAGCACAATGAGCAGTTCTTC.

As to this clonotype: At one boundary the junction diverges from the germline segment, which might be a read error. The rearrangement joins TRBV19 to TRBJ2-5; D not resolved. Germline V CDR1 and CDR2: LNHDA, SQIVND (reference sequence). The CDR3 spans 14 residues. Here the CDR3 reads CGSSILANQETQYF. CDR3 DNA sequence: TGTGGCAGTAGTATATTGGCCAACCAAGAGACCCAGTACTTC.

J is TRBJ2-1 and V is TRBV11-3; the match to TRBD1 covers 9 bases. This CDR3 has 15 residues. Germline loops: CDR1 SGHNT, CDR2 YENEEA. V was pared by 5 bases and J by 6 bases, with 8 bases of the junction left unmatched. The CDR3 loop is CASSKGQGTFNEQFF. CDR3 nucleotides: TGTGCCAGCAGCAAAGGACAGGGGACGTTCAATGAGCAGTTCTTC.

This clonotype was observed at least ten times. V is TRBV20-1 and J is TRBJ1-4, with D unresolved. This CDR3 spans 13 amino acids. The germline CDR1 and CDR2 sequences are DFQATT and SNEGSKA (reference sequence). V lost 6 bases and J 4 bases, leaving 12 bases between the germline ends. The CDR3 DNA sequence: TGCAGTGCCGAGGACGGCCATAATGAAAAACTGTTTTTT. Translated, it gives CSAEDGHNEKLFF.

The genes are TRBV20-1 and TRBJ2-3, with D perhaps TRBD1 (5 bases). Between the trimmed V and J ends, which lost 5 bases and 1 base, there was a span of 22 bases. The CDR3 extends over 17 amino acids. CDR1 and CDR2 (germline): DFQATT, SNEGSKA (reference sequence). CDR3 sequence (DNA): TGCAGTGCTCTGGACCCCCAGGGCGCTGGGGGCACAGATACGCAGTATTTT. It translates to CSALDPQGAGGTDTQYF.

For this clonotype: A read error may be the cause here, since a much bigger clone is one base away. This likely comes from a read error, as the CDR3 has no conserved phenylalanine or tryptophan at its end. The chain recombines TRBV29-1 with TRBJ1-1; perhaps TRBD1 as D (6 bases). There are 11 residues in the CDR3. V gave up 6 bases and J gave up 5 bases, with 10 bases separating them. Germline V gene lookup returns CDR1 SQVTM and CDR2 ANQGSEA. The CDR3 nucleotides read TGCAGCGTCTCACAGGGAACTGAAGCTTTCTTG. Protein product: CSVSQGTEAFL.